This entry concerns a single T cell receptor beta chain. In germline, CDR1 is SGHRS, CDR2 YFSETQ. CDR3 length: 17 residues. V shed 0 bases and J shed 0 bases, with 13 bases lying between them. This specimen belongs to a study of blood T cell repertoires in COVID-19. Study context: Both acute and convalescent COVID-19 samples were obtained from the United States, Italy and Spain. Sources were T cells, B-cell-depleted T cells, or PBMCs; the material itself was cDNA or gDNA.

How the authors handled the data: Reference gene primers were amplified, and this amplification served to estimate nucleated cell counts. Sequenced by immunoSEQ multiplex PCR; TCRdb stores in-frame clones only, minus some. V, J and clone size derive from that table, while D and trimming were established from the DNA sequence. The data show more than 110,000 clones, almost 85% seen once. The sequence was obtained from a man aged 45-60 years with acute or convalescent COVID-19. Sample: peripheral blood. This sequence joins TRBV5-1 and TRBJ2-1; D unresolved. CDR3 nucleotide sequence: TGCGCCAGCAGCTTGGGTCTAGTCCCCAGCTCCTACAATGAGCAGTTCTTC. Its translation: CASSLGLVPSSYNEQFF.